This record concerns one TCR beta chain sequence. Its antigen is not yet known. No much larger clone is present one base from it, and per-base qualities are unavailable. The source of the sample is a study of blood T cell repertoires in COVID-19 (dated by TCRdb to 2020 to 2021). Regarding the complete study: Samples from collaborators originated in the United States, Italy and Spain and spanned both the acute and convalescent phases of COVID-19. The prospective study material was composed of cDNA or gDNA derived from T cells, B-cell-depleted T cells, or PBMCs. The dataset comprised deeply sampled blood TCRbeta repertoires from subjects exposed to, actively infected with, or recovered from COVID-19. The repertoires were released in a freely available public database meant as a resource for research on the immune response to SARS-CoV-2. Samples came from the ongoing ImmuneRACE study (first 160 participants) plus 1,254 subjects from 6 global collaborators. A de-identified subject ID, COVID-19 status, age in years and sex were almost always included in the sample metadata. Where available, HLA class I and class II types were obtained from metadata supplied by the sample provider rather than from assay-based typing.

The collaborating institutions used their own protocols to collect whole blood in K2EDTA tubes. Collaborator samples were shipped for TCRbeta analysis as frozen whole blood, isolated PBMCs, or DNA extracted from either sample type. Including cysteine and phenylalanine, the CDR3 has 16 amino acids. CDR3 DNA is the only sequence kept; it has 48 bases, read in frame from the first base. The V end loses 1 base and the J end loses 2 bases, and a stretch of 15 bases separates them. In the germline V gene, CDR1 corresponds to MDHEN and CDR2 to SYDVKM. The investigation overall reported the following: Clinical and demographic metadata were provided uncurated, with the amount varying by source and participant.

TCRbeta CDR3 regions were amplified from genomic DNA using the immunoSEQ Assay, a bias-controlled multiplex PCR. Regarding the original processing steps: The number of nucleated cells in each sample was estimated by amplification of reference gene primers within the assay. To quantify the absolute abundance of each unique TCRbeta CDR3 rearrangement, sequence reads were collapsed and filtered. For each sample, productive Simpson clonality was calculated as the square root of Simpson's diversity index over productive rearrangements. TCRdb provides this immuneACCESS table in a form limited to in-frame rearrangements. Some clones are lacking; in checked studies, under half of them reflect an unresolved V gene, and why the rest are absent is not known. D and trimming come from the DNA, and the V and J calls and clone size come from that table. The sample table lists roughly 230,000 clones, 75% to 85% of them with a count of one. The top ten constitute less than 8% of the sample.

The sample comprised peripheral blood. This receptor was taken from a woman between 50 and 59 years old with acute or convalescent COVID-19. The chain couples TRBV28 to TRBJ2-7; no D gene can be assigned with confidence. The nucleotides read TGTGCCAGCAGTTTATATTTTCGGCGGCAGACCTACGAGCAGTACTTC. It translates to CASSLYFRRQTYEQYF.